The rows below give T cell receptor beta chains drawn from one sample of a study of shared clonotypes between healthy human individuals. Libraries were prepared by immunoSEQ multiplex PCR; TCRdb keeps only in-frame clonotypes and omits some of them. This table has about half a million clones, approximately 78% appearing once. Material for sequencing was PBMCs. Receptors were obtained from a woman aged 40 to 50 in good health. Some clones in this sample may be carry-over from other donors' samples. Each CDR3 is given with its conserved first and last residue.

J: TRBJ1-1; V: TRBV2; CDR3: CASSWDRASTEAFF
J: TRBJ1-2; V: TRBV19; CDR3: CASSKSGSSYTF
J: TRBJ2-7; V: TRBV20-1; CDR3: CSAGADYEQYF
J: TRBJ2-6; V: TRBV15; CDR3: CATSRGDSNSGANVLTF
J: TRBJ1-1; V: TRBV7-2; CDR3: CASSLGPSLMNTEAFF
J: TRBJ1-2; V: TRBV25-1; CDR3: CASSDVTGNYGYTF
J: TRBJ2-7; V: TRBV27; CDR3: CASRGTPYEQYF
J: TRBJ2-2; V: TRBV30; CDR3: CAWSVDQNTGELFF
J: TRBJ1-1; V: TRBV19; CDR3: CASSIGAIPPNTEAFF
J: TRBJ2-2; V: TRBV4-1; CDR3: CASSQLRARTSGRAEHAGELFF
J: TRBJ2-2; V: TRBV30; CDR3: CAWKSGTGETGELFF
J: TRBJ2-3; V: TRBV11-2; CDR3: CASSLSRGGRSTDTQYF
J: TRBJ2-7; V: TRBV5-1; CDR3: CASSLAGVPYEQYF
J: TRBJ2-1; V: TRBV11-1; CDR3: CASSAGGRDRRNEQFF
J: TRBJ2-6; V: TRBV5-1; CDR3: CASSLRQTSGANVLTF
J: TRBJ2-1; V: TRBV7-8; CDR3: CASSMLGQGYNNEQFF
J: TRBJ2-3; V: TRBV9; CDR3: CASSVASHSTDTQYF
J: TRBJ2-2; V: TRBV18; CDR3: CASSLGVNTGELFF
J: TRBJ1-1; V: TRBV7-8; CDR3: CASRLDSSEAFF
J: TRBJ2-5; V: TRBV19; CDR3: CASSIGSGQGLETQYF
J: TRBJ1-2; V: TRBV5-1; CDR3: CASSQDRFYGYTF
J: TRBJ1-1; V: TRBV10-3; CDR3: CAISPPGLNTEAFF
J: TRBJ1-3; V: TRBV28; CDR3: CASSLLLGGSGNTIYF
J: TRBJ2-5; V: TRBV5-1; CDR3: CASSPELETQYF
J: TRBJ2-5; V: TRBV6-4; CDR3: CASSLELAGVETQYF
J: TRBJ2-5; V: TRBV7-8; CDR3: CASSQDAGEGETQYF
J: TRBJ2-7; V: TRBV7-2; CDR3: CASSLDRRIRDEQYF
J: TRBJ2-1; V: TRBV7-9; CDR3: CASSTPQGGEYNEQFF
J: TRBJ2-1; V: TRBV2; CDR3: CASKAGGSYNEQFF
J: TRBJ1-4; V: TRBV25-1; CDR3: CASSEGTAFEKLFF
J: TRBJ2-2; V: TRBV12-1; CDR3: CASSVVLAGVSYTGELFF
J: TRBJ1-1; V: TRBV30; CDR3: CAWSADVGTEAFF
J: TRBJ1-5; V: TRBV28; CDR3: CASSPQGQPQHF
J: TRBJ2-1; V: TRBV10-3; CDR3: CAISDVASGNEQFF
J: TRBJ2-1; V: TRBV6-6; CDR3: CASSPVDEQFF
J: TRBJ2-4; V: TRBV7-6; CDR3: CASSTQPGRSTKNIQYF
J: TRBJ2-5; V: TRBV9; CDR3: CASSVGGGSQKTQYF
J: TRBJ2-3; V: TRBV5-1; CDR3: CASKIAGVSDTQYF
J: TRBJ2-1; V: TRBV7-8; CDR3: CASSLSGRAMVF
J: TRBJ2-7; V: TRBV6-5; CDR3: CASKVPGTVYEQYF
J: TRBJ2-2; V: TRBV5-1; CDR3: CASSWGLADTGELFF
J: TRBJ2-5; V: TRBV7-9; CDR3: CASSLGTGGFFETQYF
J: TRBJ2-1; V: TRBV5-1; CDR3: CASSRDISSYNEQFF
J: TRBJ2-2; V: TRBV5-8; CDR3: CASSLTQGGSTGELFF
J: TRBJ2-2; V: TRBV5-1; CDR3: CASSRRGTGGTGELFF
J: TRBJ1-2; V: TRBV27; CDR3: CASSPRQGPAYGYTF
J: TRBJ1-2; V: TRBV11-2; CDR3: CASSLGGYGYTF
J: TRBJ2-5; V: TRBV4-2; CDR3: CASSQPFEGLETQYF
J: TRBJ1-5; V: TRBV6-5; CDR3: CASSYADQPQHF
J: TRBJ1-1; V: TRBV2; CDR3: CASSDVYMNTEAFF
J: TRBJ2-2; V: TRBV9; CDR3: CASSVDLRELFF